A selection of T cell receptor beta chains follows, all from one sample in a study of beta chain features in type 1 diabetes. Method: immunoSEQ multiplex PCR; TCRdb's copy keeps in-frame clones and lacks some. The sample contains about 620,000 clones, roughly a sixth of which appear only once. Sequencing was done on a sample of naive CD4+ T cells from blood. The receptors were gathered from a man aged 18 to 35 in good health. Each CDR3 is given with its conserved first and last residue. A D gene is named only where the DNA matches it firmly. Clone size is given for some rows only: seen once, a few or many times, or a class if the clone is expanded.

-,TRBV10-2,TRBJ2-7,-,CASSDSAEAYEQYF,TGCGCCAGCAGTGACTCGGCAGAGGCCTACGAGCAGTACTTC
-,TRBV19,TRBJ2-7,-,CASSVFAGTPSYEQYF,TGTGCCAGTAGTGTTTTCGCCGGGACCCCCTCCTACGAGCAGTACTTC
few,TRBV6-6,TRBJ2-7,-,CASLGRAGEQYF,TGTGCCAGCCTTGGACGGGCTGGCGAGCAGTACTTC
-,TRBV19,TRBJ2-7,TRBD2,CASRVAGGPYEQYF,TGTGCCAGTAGAGTAGCGGGAGGGCCCTACGAGCAGTACTTC
-,TRBV7-2,TRBJ2-7,TRBD1,CASSPRTGGSYEQYF,TGTGCCAGCAGCCCGAGGACAGGGGGATCCTACGAGCAGTACTTC
-,TRBV4-1,TRBJ2-2,-,CASSQGDQDTGELFF,TGCGCCAGCAGCCAGGGGGACCAGGACACCGGGGAGCTGTTTTTT
few,TRBV7-2,TRBJ1-2,-,CASSSDRRGYGYTF,TGTGCCAGCAGCTCGGACCGGAGGGGCTATGGCTACACCTTC
-,TRBV30,TRBJ1-1,-,CAWSGERKLF,TGTGCCTGGAGTGGGGAACGCAAACTGTTT
few,TRBV15,TRBJ1-2,TRBD1,CATSRTGQGAGYTF,TGTGCCACCAGCAGGACGGGACAGGGGGCCGGGTACACCTTC
-,TRBV2,TRBJ1-2,-,CASSGNGGYGYTF,TGTGCCAGCAGTGGAAACGGAGGCTATGGCTACACCTTC
-,TRBV9,TRBJ2-1,TRBD1,CASSVGPGTGYNEQFF,TGTGCCAGCAGCGTCGGTCCCGGGACAGGCTACAATGAGCAGTTCTTC
-,TRBV27,TRBJ2-2,-,CASGLGVRRTGELFF,TGTGCCAGCGGCCTAGGGGTACGGCGCACCGGGGAGCTGTTTTTT
-,TRBV7-2,TRBJ2-1,TRBD2,CASSLGSSGANEQFF,TGTGCCAGCAGCTTGGGATCTAGCGGGGCCAATGAGCAGTTCTTC
few,TRBV14,TRBJ1-5,-,CASSLSGQQPQHF,TGTGCCAGCAGCCTTAGCGGTCAGCAGCCCCAGCATTTT
few,TRBV13,TRBJ2-3,-,CASSLERGTDTQYF,TGTGCCAGCAGCTTAGAACGGGGCACAGATACGCAGTATTTT
few,TRBV7-9,TRBJ2-7,-,CASSLEEPYEQYF,TGTGCCAGCAGCTTAGAGGAGCCCTACGAGCAGTACTTC
-,TRBV30,TRBJ1-5,-,CAWSRDGKSLQHF,TGTGCCTGGAGTCGGGACGGGAAGAGTCTCCAGCATTTT
-,TRBV5-1,TRBJ1-6,-,CASSLTTGSASPLHF,TGCGCCAGCAGCCTGACAACAGGGAGCGCTTCACCCCTCCACTTT
few,TRBV5-1,TRBJ1-6,-,CASSFSYDSSPSPLHF,TGCGCCAGCAGCTTTTCGTATGACAGTTCCCCATCACCCCTCCACTTT
-,TRBV5-1,TRBJ1-1,TRBD1,CASSLQGPEAFF,TGCGCCAGCAGCCTACAGGGGCCGGAAGCTTTCTTT
-,TRBV6-5,TRBJ1-1,-,CASSKNTEAFF,TGTGCCAGCAGCAAGAACACTGAAGCTTTCTTT
few,TRBV6-5,TRBJ1-5,-,CASSYSQASNQPQHF,TGTGCCAGCAGTTACTCGCAGGCTAGCAATCAGCCCCAGCATTTT
-,TRBV29-1,TRBJ2-4,TRBD1,CSARDRGTQNIQYF,TGCAGCGCCCGGGACAGGGGAACTCAAAACATTCAGTACTTC
-,TRBV4-3,TRBJ2-7,-,CASSQVGGRGHEQYF,TGCGCCAGCAGCCAAGTGGGGGGCAGGGGACACGAGCAGTACTTC
few,TRBV29-1,TRBJ1-2,-,CSGGLNYGYTF,TGCAGCGGGGGGCTAAACTATGGCTACACCTTC
few,TRBV30,TRBJ1-1,-,CAWSLNTEAFF,TGTGCCTGGAGCCTAAACACTGAAGCTTTCTTT
few,TRBV5-4,TRBJ1-3,-,CASRATDGNTIYF,TGTGCCAGCAGGGCGACGGATGGAAACACCATATATTTT
-,TRBV18,TRBJ2-5,-,CASSPTIAGSRVGETQYF,TGTGCCAGCTCACCGACGATCGCCGGGTCGCGAGTGGGGGAGACCCAGTACTTC
few,TRBV29-1,TRBJ1-1,-,CSGKTGLMNTEAFF,TGCAGCGGAAAGACAGGCCTCATGAACACTGAAGCTTTCTTT
-,TRBV28,TRBJ2-5,TRBD1,CATGQGAEETQYF,TGTGCCACCGGACAGGGCGCAGAAGAGACCCAGTACTTC
few,TRBV10-3,TRBJ2-3,TRBD2,CAISPSGRTTDTQYF,TGTGCCATCAGCCCTAGCGGGAGAACCACAGATACGCAGTATTTT
-,TRBV7-9,TRBJ1-1,-,CASSAQALNTEAFF,TGTGCCAGCAGCGCACAGGCACTGAACACTGAAGCTTTCTTT
many,TRBV7-2,TRBJ2-3,-,CASRLTDTQYF,TGTGCCAGCAGATTAACAGATACGCAGTATTTT
-,TRBV6-5,TRBJ2-2,TRBD2,CASSYRQTSSGELFF,TGTGCCAGCAGTTACCGTCAGACTAGCTCCGGGGAGCTGTTTTTT
-,TRBV13,TRBJ1-6,TRBD1,CASSLNRGTSPLHF,TGTGCCAGCAGCTTGAACAGGGGAACTTCACCCCTCCACTTT
-,TRBV6-6,TRBJ2-6,TRBD1,CASSLDRGAGANVLTF,TGTGCCAGCAGTTTAGACAGGGGAGCAGGGGCCAACGTCCTGACTTTC